This T cell receptor beta chain was profiled in a study of regulatory T cells in long-lasting Graves disease. With iRepertoire HTBI primers and Arm-PCR of CDR3 regions, TCR beta libraries were built. Each CDR3 protein gets one entry after TCRdb re-called the multiplex PCR reads with MiXCR. The profile shows over 450,000 distinct CDR3 sequences, 20% to 25% of them singletons. Time point in this sample: persistent/refractory GD, antithyroid drugs over 5 years with positive TRAb. PBMC RNA was the source of the TCR library. Patients were from an endocrinology department in Xi'an, China. Study-level findings and limits: Repertoires from persistent disease leaned toward TRBV28, TRBJ1-2 and TRBJ2-5. What was studied was peripheral blood only, and not thyroid tissue.

Per the germline V gene, CDR1 is SEHNR and CDR2 is FQNEAQ (reference sequence). V lost 3 bases and J 3 bases, leaving 14 bases between the germline ends. The CDR3 consists of 15 residues. This clonotype has a handful of counts. What it binds is not known. Sequencing used peripheral blood mononuclear cells (PBMCs), obtained when the disease was refractory, from a patient treated with antithyroid drugs. This receptor was taken from a female donor with Graves disease. V usage is TRBV7-9 and J usage is TRBJ1-2; tentative D call: TRBD1 (5 bases). For the CDR3, the DNA is TGTGCCAGCAGCTTGGGGACCAGCGATGACTATGGCTACACCTTC. It yields the protein CASSLGTSDDYGYTF.